Reported below is one TCR beta chain. Its antigen remains unidentified. CDR3 length: 16 amino acids. From germline, CDR1 is MGHRA and CDR2 YSYEKL. After removal of 4 bases from V and 3 bases from J, the junction contained 4 bases not matched to a gene. These data originate in a study of T-cell memory formation after mild COVID-19. Findings and caveats of the study: Prior to infection, memory already included some responding clones, suggesting cross-reactive memory joined.

TCRdb analysed the 5' RACE reads with MiXCR anew, one entry per CDR3 protein. In the table there are 58,000 or so distinct CDR3 sequences, around a quarter of which are singletons. This chain joins TRBV4-1 and TRBJ2-2, with 11 positions matching TRBD2. The origin of this receptor is a man aged 18 to 30 who had mild COVID-19 (a few samples of this study predate the infection). Cell type and time point are not known. The sample was PBMCs or a T cell subset sorted from them (not recorded which). The CDR3 sequence is CASSRVAGGYTGELFF. The CDR3 nucleotides are TGCGCCAGCAGCCGAGTAGCGGGGGGGTACACCGGGGAGCTGTTTTTT.